This T cell receptor (beta chain) was captured in a study of shared clonotypes between healthy human individuals. Original methodology: Junction-only immunoSEQ data arrived without quality scores, meaning filtering differed. Assay used: immunoSEQ multiplex PCR; TCRdb lists only in-frame clones, some missing. The V and J calls and clone size were taken over from that table, and D and trimming were inferred from the DNA. This sample carries approximately 1,500,000 clones, around 98% of them seen once, and the ten largest clones take 0.45%. Source material: naive CD4+ T cells sorted from blood. As to subset: CD45RA+ positively selected. This receptor was identified in a man aged 25 to 45 in good health.

The CDR3 DNA reads as TGTGCCAGCAGCGAGGGACAGCATAACTATGGCTACACCTTC. Its protein product is CASSEGQHNYGYTF. This chain joins TRBV7-2 and TRBJ1-2; TRBD1 matches at 7 bases. The trim removed 5 bases at V and 1 base at J, leaving 4 bases unmatched. The germline V gene has CDR1 SGHTA and CDR2 FQGNSA. The CDR3 is 14 amino acids.